This T cell receptor beta chain was captured in a study of beta chain features in type 1 diabetes. Each sorted fraction was over 95% pure. What was sequenced were expressed TCRB transcripts, since all of the isolated RNA had been reverse transcribed. Profiled with immunoSEQ multiplex PCR; TCRdb holds only in-frame clones, not every one. The sample includes hundreds of thousands of clones, roughly a sixth of them seen just once. Between the trimmed V and J ends, which lost 0 bases and 5 bases, there was a span of 14 bases. The CDR3 is made up of 15 amino acids. Germline values: CDR1 PRHDT, CDR2 FYEKMQ (reference sequence).

The origin of this receptor is a woman between 18 and 29 years old in good health. Sequencing was performed on naive CD4+ T cells from blood. The V and J genes are TRBV13 and TRBJ2-7, with no clear D. CDR3 amino acids: CASSLGRAVPNEQYF. In DNA form, the CDR3 reads TGTGCCAGCAGCTTAGGCCGGGCTGTACCAAACGAGCAGTACTTC.